This T cell receptor (beta chain) stems from a study of blood T cell repertoires in COVID-19. About the study: Material from acute and convalescent COVID-19 was sourced from the United States, Italy and Spain. In each case, the material was cDNA or gDNA derived from T cells, B-cell-depleted T cells, or PBMCs.

The count of this clone is one. As handled by the study authors: Amplified reference gene primers provided the basis for estimating nucleated cell counts. Sequencing used immunoSEQ multiplex PCR; TCRdb keeps in-frame clones, though not all of them. The V and J calls and clone size come from that table; D and trimming were worked out from the DNA. The profile shows 100,000 to 150,000 clones, around four fifths of them singletons. Sequencing input: peripheral blood. The receptor was derived from a man aged 55-75 years with active or convalescent COVID-19.

The CDR3 spells CASSLLIGRGEAFF. The CDR3 DNA sequence: TGTGCCAGCAGCTTATTGATCGGCAGGGGCGAAGCTTTCTTT. This chain uses TRBV7-2 with TRBJ1-1; D perhaps matches TRBD1 (6 bases). Trimming took 2 bases from V and 8 from J, leaving 15 bases between them. CDR3 length: 14 amino acids. Germline assignment: CDR1 SGHTA and CDR2 FQGNSA. The whole variable domain, remainder taken from reference TRBV7-2 and TRBJ1-1, is GAGVSQSPSNKVTEKGKDVELRCDPISGHTALYWYRQSLGQGLEFLIYFQGNSAPDKSGLPSDRFSAERTGGSVSTLTIQRTQQEDSAVYLCASSLLIGRGEAFFGQGTRLTVV.